Following are 16 T cell receptor beta chains from one sample sequenced in a study of blood T cells in healthy people across ages. A second PCR, run for about 7 to 11 cycles, used a sample-barcoded 5' primer plus a J-beta primer mix. A single record per CDR3 protein comes from TCRdb applying MiXCR to the 5' RACE reads. The repertoire has over 600,000 distinct CDR3 sequences, around 50% of them found once; the top ten carry about 26%. The sequencing sample was made of blood. Receptors originate from a man between 35 and 55 years old in good health.

About this clonotype itself: The junction shows a germline mismatch at one end, possibly a read error. The chain couples TRBV7-6 to TRBJ1-6; D remains ambiguous. The CDR3 loop spans 14 amino acids. Germline assignment: CDR1 SGHVS and CDR2 FNYEAQ. The CDR3 sequence is CASSGLGPNSPPHF. CDR3 bases: TGTGCCAGCAGCGGGTTAGGACCCAATTCACCCCCCCACTTT.

This clonotype has only a few counts. The rearrangement joins TRBV7-3 to TRBJ2-6; possibly TRBD1 or TRBD2 for D (6 bases each). V lost 4 bases to trimming and J lost 6 bases, with 19 bases between them. The CDR3 is 17 residues long. CDR1 SGHTA and CDR2 FQGTGA come from the germline V gene. The CDR3 spells CASSYTPGALEANVLTF. CDR3 coding DNA: TGTGCCAGCAGCTACACGCCGGGGGCTCTGGAGGCCAACGTCCTGACTTTC.

The chain couples TRBV10-3 to TRBJ2-3; D unclear. CDR1 and CDR2 (germline): ENHRY, SYGVKD. CDR3 length: 15 residues. V was cut by 0 bases and J by 3 bases, with 10 bases left in between. CDR3 in DNA: TGTGCCATCAGTGAGTCGTATAGGGAAACAGATACGCAGTATTTT. The encoded protein is CAISESYRETDTQYF.

This clonotype is a singleton in its sample. V gene TRBV24-1 combines with J gene TRBJ2-1, with D possibly matching TRBD2 (7 bases). The CDR3 runs 16 residues. Per germline, CDR1 KGHDR and CDR2 SFDVKD. Deletions cut 2 bases from V and 5 bases from J, with 15 bases between. The CDR3 coding sequence is TGTGCCACCAGTGATTCTCCGGGGGAGGGGGACAATGAGCAGTTCTTC. Translation gives CATSDSPGEGDNEQFF.

V gene TRBV20-1 combines with J gene TRBJ2-7; D perhaps matches TRBD2 (6 bases). Germline V lookup: CDR1 DFQATT, CDR2 SNEGSKA (reference sequence). The CDR3 has 12 amino acids. Between the trimmed V and J ends, which lost 5 bases and 6 bases, there was a span of 14 bases. CDR3 DNA: TGCAGTGCTGGGGTAGCGGCCCTCGAGCAGTACTTC. Encoded protein: CSAGVAALEQYF.

This clonotype has only a few counts. The chain has TRBV25-1 and TRBJ2-5; unclear D gene. This CDR3 contains 13 residues. Looked up from germline, CDR1 is MGHDK and CDR2 is SYGVNS. The V end was cut by 0 bases, the J end by 5 bases, with 7 bases between. CDR3 sequence: CASSEYLGETQYF. For the CDR3, the DNA is TGTGCCAGCAGTGAATATCTTGGGGAGACCCAGTACTTC.

This rearrangement joins TRBV6-1 to TRBJ2-5; possibly TRBD2 for D (5 bases). V lost 4 bases and J lost 0, with 12 bases in between. The CDR3 totals 15 residues. The germline V gene has CDR1 MNHNS and CDR2 SASEGT. The CDR3 nucleotides are TGTGCCAGCAGTGGGACGAGGGCGAACCAAGAGACCCAGTACTTC. Translating gives CASSGTRANQETQYF.

The rearrangement joins TRBV20-1 to TRBJ2-7; D not certain. Per germline, CDR1 DFQATT and CDR2 SNEGSKA (reference sequence). This CDR3 has 15 amino acids. Trimming stripped 0 bases from V and 0 bases from J, with 12 bases between. CDR3 sequence: CSARDIQSLSYEQYF. The CDR3 DNA reads as TGCAGTGCTAGAGATATCCAATCCCTCTCCTACGAGCAGTACTTC.

The chain has TRBV20-1 and TRBJ1-2, with D possibly matching TRBD1 (6 bases). Per germline, CDR1 DFQATT and CDR2 SNEGSKA (reference sequence). CDR3 length equals 14 residues. V dropped 0 bases and J dropped 4 bases, with 12 bases sitting between them. The CDR3 is CSARDLETGYGYTF. CDR3 in DNA: TGCAGTGCTAGAGATCTCGAGACAGGCTATGGCTACACCTTC.

The sample holds a few counts of this clonotype. This rearrangement joins TRBV9 to TRBJ2-7; TRBD2 matches 11 bases. This CDR3 has 15 amino acids. CDR1 is SGDLS, CDR2 YYNGEE, per germline. Trimming took 0 bases from V and 3 from J; bases not matched to a gene: 2. CDR3 amino acids: CASSVEGTSGYEQYF. The DNA for the CDR3 is TGTGCCAGCAGCGTAGAAGGGACTAGCGGCTACGAGCAGTACTTC.

V usage is TRBV20-1 and J usage is TRBJ2-7; no clear D gene. The V end was cut by 0 bases, the J end by 2 bases, with 11 bases between. Germline V CDR1 and CDR2: DFQATT, SNEGSKA (reference sequence). This CDR3 is 14 amino acids long. The DNA for the CDR3 is TGCAGTGCTAGAGACCCCCGGGTAACCTACGAGCAGTACTTC. Translating gives CSARDPRVTYEQYF.

The rearrangement uses TRBV20-1 and TRBJ2-3; weak D call: TRBD2 (6 bases). Germline V gene sequence: CDR1 DFQATT, CDR2 SNEGSKA (reference sequence). V lost 3 bases to trimming and J lost 2 bases, with 15 bases between them. The length of the CDR3 is 15 residues. The CDR3 reads CSASVGGTHTDTQYF. The CDR3 nucleotides read TGCAGTGCTAGTGTCGGGGGAACACACACAGATACGCAGTATTTT.

V and J are TRBV3-1 and TRBJ2-1, with a weak D call TRBD2 (6 bases). The V gene lost 0 bases and the J gene lost 5 bases, with 14 bases spanning the gap. The CDR3 length is 16 residues. CDR1 is LGHDT, CDR2 YNNKEL, per germline (reference sequence). CDR3 protein: CASSQDPTGVHNEQFF. The CDR3 DNA follows: TGTGCCAGCAGCCAAGATCCCACGGGGGTACACAATGAGCAGTTCTTC.

The chain carries TRBV29-1 and TRBJ2-5; D may match TRBD1 or TRBD2 (5 bases each). Germline values: CDR1 SQVTM, CDR2 ANQGSEA. The CDR3 sequence is 14 residues long. Between the trimmed V and J ends, which lost 7 bases and 4 bases, there was a span of 19 bases. The DNA of the CDR3 is TGCAGCGGACGACCGGGGACCCTGGGAGAGACCCAGTACTTC. This translates into CSGRPGTLGETQYF.

The V and J genes are TRBV10-3 and TRBJ1-4; D may be TRBD1 (6 bases). The length of the CDR3 is 16 residues. CDR1 and CDR2 from the germline V gene are ENHRY and SYGVKD. The V end lost 0 bases, the J end lost 10 bases, and 18 bases lay between the germline ends. This CDR3 is CAISESNAPEGGKLFF. CDR3 in DNA: TGTGCCATCAGTGAGTCGAACGCACCTGAGGGGGGAAAACTGTTTTTT.

The chain is built from TRBV2 and TRBJ2-1; the D gene could be TRBD1 or TRBD2 (5 bases each). Germline V gene data show CDR1 as SNHLY and CDR2 as FYNNEI. Trimming removed 4 bases at V and 10 bases at J, with 20 bases between. The CDR3 sequence is 15 residues long. The CDR3 DNA is TGTGCCAGCAGTGCCTCGTCCGGGGCGGTTAACGAGCAGTTCTTC. This sequence encodes CASSASSGAVNEQFF.